These T cell receptor beta chains were read from a single sample in a study of graft-versus-host responses after intestinal transplantation. The protocol was immunoSEQ multiplex PCR, while the TCRdb copy is restricted to in-frame clones and leaves out a portion. The sample has 75,000 to 100,000 clones; over 80% are singletons. No antigens are known for them. The material was unstimulated CD8+ T cells sorted from spleen or lymph node cells, obtained before intestinal transplant. Receptors were obtained from a human donor who received an intestinal transplant. Each CDR3 is given with its conserved first and last residue. The D gene is left open where the match is weak. Only part of the rows carry a size: once, few, many, or a class if the clone is expanded.

length	V	size	J	D	CDR3	DNA
15	TRBV4-1	-	TRBJ2-7	-	CASSQGQWPGYEQYF	TGCGCCAGCAGCCAAGGGCAGTGGCCGGGGTACGAGCAGTACTTC
15	TRBV4-1	once	TRBJ2-5	-	CASSQEGWRKGTQYF	TGCGCCAGCAGCCAAGAAGGGTGGAGGAAGGGGACCCAGTACTTC
16	TRBV10-3	few	TRBJ2-2	TRBD2	CAISEGTSGISGELFF	TGTGCCATCAGTGAGGGAACTAGCGGGATTTCCGGGGAGCTGTTTTTT
15	TRBV6-6	-	TRBJ1-1	-	CASSFSRGSGTEAFF	TGTGCCAGCAGTTTCTCGCGGGGTTCGGGTACTGAAGCTTTCTTT
13	TRBV7-9	-	TRBJ2-1	TRBD1	CASSLATGSEQFF	TGTGCCAGCAGCTTAGCGACAGGGAGCGAGCAGTTCTTC
12	TRBV2	-	TRBJ1-5	-	CASRLQNQPQHF	TGTGCCAGCAGACTCCAGAATCAGCCCCAGCATTTT
11	TRBV13	-	TRBJ2-5	-	CASSYRETQYF	TGTGCCAGCAGCTACAGAGAGACCCAGTACTTC
18	TRBV7-7	-	TRBJ2-5	-	CASSLAPLLERNQETQYF	TGTGCCAGCAGCTTAGCGCCTCTGTTAGAACGGAACCAAGAGACCCAGTACTTC
13	TRBV7-2	-	TRBJ2-1	-	CATHRTNYNEQFF	TGTGCCACCCATCGGACTAACTACAATGAGCAGTTCTTC
15	TRBV6-5	-	TRBJ2-1	TRBD2	CASRSLAGGLNEQFF	TGTGCCAGCAGGAGTCTAGCGGGAGGGCTCAATGAGCAGTTCTTC
14	TRBV29-1	-	TRBJ2-2	-	CSVDGDHGVGELFF	TGCAGCGTTGACGGGGACCATGGGGTCGGGGAGCTGTTTTTT
18	TRBV5-1	-	TRBJ1-1	TRBD1	CASSLEGAHHLWDTEAFF	TGCGCCAGCAGCTTGGAGGGGGCCCACCACCTTTGGGACACTGAAGCTTTCTTT
16	TRBV5-1	few	TRBJ1-2	TRBD1	CASSLDRGEGSYGYTF	TGCGCCAGCAGCTTGGACAGGGGGGAAGGTTCCTATGGCTACACCTTC
15	TRBV7-8	-	TRBJ2-2	-	CASSLSGYGPGELFF	TGTGCCAGCAGCTTATCTGGTTATGGGCCCGGGGAGCTGTTTTTT
19	TRBV2	-	TRBJ2-5	TRBD1	CASSEAQRDRLINQETQYF	TGTGCCAGCAGTGAAGCGCAGAGGGACAGGCTAATAAATCAAGAGACCCAGTACTTC
16	TRBV6-1	-	TRBJ2-3	-	CASSEAGAGRYDTQYF	TGTGCCAGCAGTGAAGCCGGGGCTGGACGCTACGATACGCAGTATTTT
14	TRBV28	-	TRBJ1-5	-	CASSTPGARQPQHF	TGTGCCAGCAGTACCCCAGGGGCTCGCCAGCCCCAGCATTTT
14	TRBV7-9	once	TRBJ1-1	TRBD1	CASSLRTGGTEAFF	TGTGCCAGCAGCTTAAGGACAGGGGGCACTGAAGCTTTCTTT
16	TRBV6-1	few	TRBJ1-4	TRBD1	CASSDHEEGANEKLFF	TGTGCCAGCAGTGACCACGAGGAGGGGGCGAATGAAAAACTGTTTTTT
11	TRBV9	-	TRBJ2-1	-	CASGFYNEQFF	TGTGCCAGCGGCTTTTACAATGAGCAGTTCTTC
15	TRBV2	-	TRBJ2-3	TRBD2	CASTEGTIHTDTQYF	TGTGCCAGCACGGAAGGGACTATCCACACAGATACGCAGTATTTT
13	TRBV13	once	TRBJ1-1	-	CASSISGQLEAFF	TGTGCCAGCAGCATAAGCGGACAGTTAGAAGCTTTCTTT
14	TRBV6-5	-	TRBJ1-2	TRBD1	CASSPTGAFYGYTF	TGTGCCAGCAGTCCAACAGGGGCCTTCTATGGCTACACCTTC